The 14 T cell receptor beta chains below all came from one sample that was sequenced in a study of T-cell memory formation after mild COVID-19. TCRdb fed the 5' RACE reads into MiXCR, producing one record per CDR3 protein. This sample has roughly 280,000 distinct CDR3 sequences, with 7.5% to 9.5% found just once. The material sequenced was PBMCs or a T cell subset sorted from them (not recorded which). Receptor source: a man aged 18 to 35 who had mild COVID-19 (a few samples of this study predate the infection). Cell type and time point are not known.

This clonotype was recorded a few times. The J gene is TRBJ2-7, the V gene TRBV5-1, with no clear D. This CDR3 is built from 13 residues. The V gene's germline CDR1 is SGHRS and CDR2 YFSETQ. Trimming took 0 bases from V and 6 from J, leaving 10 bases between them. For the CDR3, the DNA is TGCGCCAGCAGCTTGGTGAGGTACGGCGAGCAGTACTTC. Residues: CASSLVRYGEQYF.

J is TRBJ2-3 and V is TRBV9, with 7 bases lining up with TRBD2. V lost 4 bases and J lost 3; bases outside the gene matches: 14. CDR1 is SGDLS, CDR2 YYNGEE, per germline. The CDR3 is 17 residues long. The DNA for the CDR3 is TGTGCCAGCAGCTTCCAAGGAGCGGGGCACCAGACAGATACGCAGTATTTT. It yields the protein CASSFQGAGHQTDTQYF.

The DNA of the CDR3 is TGTGCCAGCAGCCAAGGAGCGGGGGGGCGTCTGAGCACAGATACGCAGTATTTT. Protein: CASSQGAGGRLSTDTQYF. The chain is built from TRBV14 and TRBJ2-3; 10 bases line up with TRBD2. The CDR3 has 18 amino acids. CDR1 is SGHDN, CDR2 FVKESK, per germline. V lost 1 base and J lost 0; bases outside the gene matches: 7.

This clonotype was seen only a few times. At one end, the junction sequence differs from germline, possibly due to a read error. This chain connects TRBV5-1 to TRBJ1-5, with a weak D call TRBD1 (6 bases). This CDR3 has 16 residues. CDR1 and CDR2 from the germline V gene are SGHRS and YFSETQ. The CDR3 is CVSSLSAGAVNQPQHF. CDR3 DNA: TGCGTCAGCAGCTTGTCGGCAGGGGCCGTCAATCAGCCCCAGCATTTT.

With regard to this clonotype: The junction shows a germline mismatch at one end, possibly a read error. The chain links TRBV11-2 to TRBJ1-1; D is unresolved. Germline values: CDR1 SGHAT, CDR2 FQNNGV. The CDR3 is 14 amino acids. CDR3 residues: CASSLEWRNTVAFF. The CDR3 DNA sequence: TGTGCCAGCAGCTTAGAGTGGCGTAACACTGTAGCTTTCTTT.

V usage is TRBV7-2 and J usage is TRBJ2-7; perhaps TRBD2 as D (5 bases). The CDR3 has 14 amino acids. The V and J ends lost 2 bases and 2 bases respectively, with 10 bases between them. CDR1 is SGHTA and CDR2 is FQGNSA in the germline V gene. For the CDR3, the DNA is TGTGCCAGCAGCTTAAAACTAGAGCCCTACGAGCAGTACTTC. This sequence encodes CASSLKLEPYEQYF. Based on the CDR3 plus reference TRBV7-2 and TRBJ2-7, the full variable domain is GAGVSQSPSNKVTEKGKDVELRCDPISGHTALYWYRQSLGQGLEFLIYFQGNSAPDKSGLPSDRFSAERTGGSVSTLTIQRTQQEDSAVYLCASSLKLEPYEQYFGPGTRLTVT.

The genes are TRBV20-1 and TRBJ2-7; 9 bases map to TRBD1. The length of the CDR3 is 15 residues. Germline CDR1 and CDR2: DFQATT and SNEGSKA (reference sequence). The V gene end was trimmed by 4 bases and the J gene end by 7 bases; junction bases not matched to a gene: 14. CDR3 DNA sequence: TGCAGTGCTAATGACGGGACAGGGCGATCGTGGGAGCAGTACTTC. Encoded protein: CSANDGTGRSWEQYF.

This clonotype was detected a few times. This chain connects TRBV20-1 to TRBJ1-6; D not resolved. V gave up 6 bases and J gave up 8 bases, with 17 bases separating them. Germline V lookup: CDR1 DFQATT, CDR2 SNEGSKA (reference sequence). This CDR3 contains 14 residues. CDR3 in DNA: TGCAGTGCCGGGAGTAGGACCTTAGATTCACCCCTCCACTTT. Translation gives CSAGSRTLDSPLHF.

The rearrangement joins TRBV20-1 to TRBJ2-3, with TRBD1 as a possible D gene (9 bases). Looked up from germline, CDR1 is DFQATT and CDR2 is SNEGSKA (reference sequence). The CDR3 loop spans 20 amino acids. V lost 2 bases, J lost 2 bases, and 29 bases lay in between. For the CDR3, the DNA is TGCAGTGCTAGACAGCCACTAGCGGCACAGGGGGCCAGGGTCACAGATACGCAGTATTTT. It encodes CSARQPLAAQGARVTDTQYF.

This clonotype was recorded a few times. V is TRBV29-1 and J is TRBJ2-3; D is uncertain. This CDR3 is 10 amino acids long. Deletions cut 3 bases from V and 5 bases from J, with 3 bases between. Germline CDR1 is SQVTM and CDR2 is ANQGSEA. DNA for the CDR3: TGCAGCGTTGACCAAGATACGCAGTATTTT. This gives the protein CSVDQDTQYF.

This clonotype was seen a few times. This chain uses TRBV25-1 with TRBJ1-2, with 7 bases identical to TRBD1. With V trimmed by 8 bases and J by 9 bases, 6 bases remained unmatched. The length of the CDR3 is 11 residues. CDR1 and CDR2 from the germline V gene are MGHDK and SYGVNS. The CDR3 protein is CASLEGGRYTF. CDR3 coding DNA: TGTGCCAGCCTGGAAGGGGGCCGCTACACCTTC.

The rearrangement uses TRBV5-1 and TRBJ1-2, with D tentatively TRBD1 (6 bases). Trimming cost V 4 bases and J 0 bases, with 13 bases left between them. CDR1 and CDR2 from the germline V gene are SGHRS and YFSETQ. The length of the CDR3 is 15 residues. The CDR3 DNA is TGCGCCAGCAGCCCGCGACAGGATACTAACTATGGCTACACCTTC. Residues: CASSPRQDTNYGYTF.

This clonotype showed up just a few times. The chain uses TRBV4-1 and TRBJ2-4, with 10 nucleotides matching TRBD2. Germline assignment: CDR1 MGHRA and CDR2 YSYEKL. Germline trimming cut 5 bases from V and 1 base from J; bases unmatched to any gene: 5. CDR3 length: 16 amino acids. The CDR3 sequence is CASSYIAGGAKNIQYF. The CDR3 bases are TGCGCCAGCAGCTACATAGCGGGGGGTGCCAAAAACATTCAGTACTTC.

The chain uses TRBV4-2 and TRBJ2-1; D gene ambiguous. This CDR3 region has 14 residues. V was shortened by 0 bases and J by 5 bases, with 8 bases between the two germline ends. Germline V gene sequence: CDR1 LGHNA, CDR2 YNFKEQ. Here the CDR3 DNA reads TGTGCCAGCAGCCAAGAGAAAGGAAACAATGAGCAGTTCTTC. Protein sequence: CASSQEKGNNEQFF.